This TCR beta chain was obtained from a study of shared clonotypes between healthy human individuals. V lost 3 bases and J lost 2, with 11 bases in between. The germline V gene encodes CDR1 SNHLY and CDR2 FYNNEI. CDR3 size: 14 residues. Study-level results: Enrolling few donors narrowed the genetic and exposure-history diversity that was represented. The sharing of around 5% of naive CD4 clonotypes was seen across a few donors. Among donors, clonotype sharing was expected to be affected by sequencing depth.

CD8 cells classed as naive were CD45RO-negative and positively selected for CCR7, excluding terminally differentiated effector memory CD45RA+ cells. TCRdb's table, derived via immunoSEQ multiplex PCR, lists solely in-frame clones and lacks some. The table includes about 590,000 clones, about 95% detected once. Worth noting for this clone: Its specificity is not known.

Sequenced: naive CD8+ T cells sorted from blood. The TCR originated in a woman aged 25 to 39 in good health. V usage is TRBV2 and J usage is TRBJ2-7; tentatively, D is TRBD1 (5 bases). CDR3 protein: CASSDVDNPYEQYF. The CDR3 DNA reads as TGTGCCAGCAGTGACGTGGACAATCCCTACGAGCAGTACTTC.